These 9 T cell receptor beta chains came from one sample sequenced in a study of blood T cell repertoires in COVID-19 (dated by TCRdb to the early 2020s). The library was built by means of the immunoSEQ multiplex PCR assay. The table was pulled from immuneACCESS by TCRdb, which kept in-frame rearrangements only. Such tables lose some clones; where checked, under half of the loss comes from unresolved V genes, and the rest has no known cause. The sample contains fewer than 200,000 clones, roughly 85% of them found a single time. In total, the top ten clones hold more than 7.5% of the sample. Sequencing was performed on peripheral blood. The receptor source for this set is a man in his forties or fifties with active or convalescent COVID-19.

The chain recombines TRBV24-1 with TRBJ1-5, with D possibly TRBD1 on 5 matching bases. From germline, CDR1 is KGHDR and CDR2 SFDVKD. V lost 4 bases to trimming and J lost 7 bases, with 10 bases between them. The CDR3 spans 13 residues. Here the CDR3 reads CATSDSGKQPQHF. In DNA, the CDR3 is TGTGCCACCAGTGACTCAGGGAAACAGCCCCAGCATTTT.

The chain links TRBV5-1 to TRBJ2-7, with D possibly being TRBD2 (7 bases). The germline V gene encodes CDR1 SGHRS and CDR2 YFSETQ. The CDR3 consists of 14 residues. Deletions cut 3 bases from V and 11 bases from J, with 21 bases between. The CDR3 protein is CASSSGAEGGGEYF. CDR3 DNA sequence: TGCGCCAGCAGCTCCGGGGCAGAGGGGGGAGGGGAGTACTTC.

The genes are TRBV2 and TRBJ1-3; D is possibly TRBD1 (6 bases). Germline V gene lookup returns CDR1 SNHLY and CDR2 FYNNEI. The CDR3 has 16 amino acids. V lost 1 base to trimming and J lost 3 bases, with 13 bases between them. CDR3 residues: CASSEGTAIGGNTIYF. The CDR3 region has the DNA TGTGCCAGCAGTGAAGGGACAGCAATAGGTGGAAACACCATATATTTT.

This clone appeared a few times. This rearrangement joins TRBV6-5 to TRBJ1-6; D might be TRBD1 (6 bases). Germline values: CDR1 MNHEY, CDR2 SVGAGI. This CDR3 region has 14 residues. Trimming took off 6 bases at V and 7 bases at J, with 13 bases between the two ends. The CDR3 DNA follows: TGTGCCAGCAGGGCTAGGGGGATGAATTCACCCCTCCACTTT. Translated: CASRARGMNSPLHF.

V usage is TRBV3-1 (or the pseudogene TRBV3-2) and J usage is TRBJ2-7; unclear D gene. There are 14 residues in the CDR3. V lost 0 bases and J 0 bases, leaving 6 bases between the germline ends. CDR1 is LGHDT and CDR2 is YNNKEL in the germline V gene (reference sequence). The CDR3 sequence: CASSQDPSSYEQYF. Here the CDR3 DNA reads TGTGCCAGCAGCCAAGACCCCAGCTCCTACGAGCAGTACTTC.

The chain employs TRBV20-1 and TRBJ1-1, with D unclear. V was clipped by 2 bases and J by 1 base, with 2 bases between them. This CDR3 is 11 amino acids long. The germline CDR1 and CDR2 sequences are DFQATT and SNEGSKA (reference sequence). This chain's CDR3 is CSARRNTEAFF. CDR3 coding DNA: TGCAGTGCTAGACGGAACACTGAAGCTTTCTTT.

This sequence joins TRBV9 and TRBJ1-2, with 9 bases aligning to TRBD1. V lost 3 bases, J lost 3 bases, and 9 bases stayed unmatched. This CDR3 has 16 residues. Germline V lookup: CDR1 SGDLS, CDR2 YYNGEE. CDR3 residues: CASSARTGAVDYGYTF. As DNA, the CDR3 is TGTGCCAGCAGCGCCCGGACAGGGGCTGTTGACTATGGCTACACCTTC.

The chain employs TRBV3-1 (or the pseudogene TRBV3-2) and TRBJ2-1; tentative D call: TRBD2 (7 bases). V lost 0 bases and J 7 bases, leaving 13 bases between the germline ends. The CDR3 is 15 residues long. Germline V gene data show CDR1 as LGHDT and CDR2 as YNNKEL (reference sequence). CDR3 bases: TGTGCCAGCAGCCAAGATAGGGGGGGCAGGAATGAGCAGTTCTTC. It is translated as CASSQDRGGRNEQFF.

The CDR3 nucleotides are TGTGCCAGCAGTTTATTTGGCAGATCCAATCAGCCCCAGCATTTT. Protein: CASSLFGRSNQPQHF. The gene calls are TRBV27 and TRBJ1-5; D not certain. The CDR3 spans 15 residues. V was pared by 1 base and J by 3 bases, with 10 bases between. Per germline, CDR1 MNHEY and CDR2 SMNVEV (reference sequence).